Included here is one T cell receptor (beta chain) sequence, with context. Its target is not known. The junction had 11 bases not matched to a gene; V was cut back by 10 bases and J by 7 bases. There are 15 residues in the CDR3. From germline, CDR1 is SGHKS and CDR2 YYEKEE (reference sequence). Priming with a constant-region primer yielded TCR beta cDNA from about 510 ng total RNA. Each TCR beta library was derived from three nested multiplex PCR rounds that employed slightly modified ARM-PCR. Each of the first two PCR rounds ran roughly 9 cycles with TRBV1-TRBV30 forward and C-beta reverse primers. TCRdb reprocessed the multiplex PCR reads via MiXCR and lists one record per CDR3 protein. The sample shows hundreds of thousands of distinct CDR3 sequences, around three fifths of them seen only once. The data derive from a study of tumor-infiltrating lymphocytes in primary liver carcinoma. Looking at the study overall: Resection treated the patients' primary liver carcinoma. There were roughly 3.5 to 8 million productive TCRbeta reads per sample, a yield similar across tissue types. Notes on the study in general: Significantly greater top-250-clone fractions characterized tumors relative to blood (p = 0.039).

They got blood RNA out of unsorted whole blood and also pulled out germline DNA. Input material: peripheral blood. The sequence was obtained from a man in his forties with primary liver carcinoma and hepatitis B virus infection. The V gene is TRBV5-5, the J gene TRBJ2-1, with 13 nucleotides matching TRBD2. This CDR3 reads CACSTTSGRDNEQFF. In DNA form, the CDR3 reads TGTGCCTGTAGCACAACTAGCGGGAGGGATAATGAGCAGTTCTTC.